This entry features one T cell receptor (beta chain) sequence. The target antigen is unknown. CDR1 is SNHLY and CDR2 is FYNNEI in the germline V gene. V lost 3 bases and J 6 bases, leaving 9 bases between the germline ends. This CDR3 region has 13 residues. Through a sample-barcoded 5' primer and a J-beta primer mix, a second PCR was run for roughly 7 to 11 cycles. Any given sample supplied a minimum of 3 million CDR3-containing paired-end reads. Using its own MiXCR run on the 5' RACE reads, TCRdb lists one record per CDR3 protein. The table includes about 1,400,000 distinct CDR3 sequences, 59% detected once. This sample stems from a study of blood T cells in healthy people across ages. Points from the study as a whole: The donors' CMV status was not determined, possibly confounding changes in expanded clonotypes. Among long-lived donors, naive CD4+ cells were more numerous and diversity higher than in aged donors.

All donors came from Russia, were Caucasian and healthy, and spanned ages roughly 6 to 100. The sequencing sample was made of blood. The chain links TRBV2 to TRBJ2-1, with a weak D call TRBD1 (5 bases). The receptor comes from a man aged 18-30 years in good health. The CDR3 DNA is TGTGCCAGCAGTGATGGCAGGGCCAATGAGCAGTTCTTC. The encoded protein is CASSDGRANEQFF.